These 31 T cell receptor beta chains came from one sample sequenced in a study of blood T cell repertoires in COVID-19. The table came from immunoSEQ multiplex PCR; TCRdb's copy has only in-frame clones and leaves some out. The sample includes around 250,000 clones, roughly 84% of them seen just once. The sample comprised peripheral blood. The receptor set was obtained from a woman under 30 with acute or convalescent COVID-19.

This clone is a singleton in its sample. DNA of the CDR3: TGTGCCAGTAGTATAGCCCCAATAAGGGGGAGGGTGTACTACGAGCAGTACTTC. The encoded protein is CASSIAPIRGRVYYEQYF. This sequence joins TRBV19 and TRBJ2-7; TRBD2 is a possible D gene (7 bases). The V gene's germline CDR1 is LNHDA and CDR2 SQIVND (reference sequence). V lost 1 base and J 3 bases, leaving 22 bases between the germline ends. The CDR3 covers 18 residues.

The CDR3 DNA reads TGTGCCAGCAGCCCATCATTCGGTGACAGGGAGACCCAGTACTTC. It is translated as CASSPSFGDRETQYF. V gene TRBV3-1 (or the pseudogene TRBV3-2) combines with J gene TRBJ2-5, with a possible D match to TRBD1 (6 bases). This CDR3 contains 15 residues. The germline gives CDR1 LGHDT, CDR2 YNNKEL (reference sequence). V shed 4 bases and J shed 5 bases, with 17 bases lying between them.

J is TRBJ2-3 and V is TRBV9, with TRBD2 as a possible D gene (6 bases). Trimming took off 4 bases at V and 6 bases at J, with 15 bases between the two ends. Germline V gene data show CDR1 as SGDLS and CDR2 as YYNGEE. This CDR3 is 14 amino acids long. CDR3 DNA sequence: TGTGCCAGCAGCCCCGGAGCGGGCAGGGATACGCAGTATTTT. Amino acid sequence: CASSPGAGRDTQYF.

The sample holds a few counts of this clone. The V and J genes are TRBV11-2 and TRBJ2-1; D is ambiguous. Trimming left V 3 bases short and J 1 base short, with 13 bases between. The germline V gene has CDR1 SGHAT and CDR2 FQNNGV. This CDR3 has 16 residues. The CDR3, as DNA: TGTGCCAGCAGCTTGGGCCCCACAAGGTCCTACAATGAGCAGTTCTTC. Its translation is CASSLGPTRSYNEQFF.

This chain links TRBV28 with TRBJ1-1; D remains unclear. Germline V gene lookup returns CDR1 MDHEN and CDR2 SYDVKM. The CDR3 sequence is 14 residues long. V shed 1 base and J shed 5 bases, with 11 bases lying between them. CDR3 nucleotide sequence: TGTGCCAGCAGTTTATTTCCAGGTAGAACTGAAGCTTTCTTT. The encoded protein is CASSLFPGRTEAFF.

This rearrangement joins TRBV7-6 to TRBJ1-1, with 12 bases aligning to TRBD1. CDR1 is SGHVS, CDR2 FNYEAQ, per germline. This CDR3 has 19 amino acids. Trimming removed 1 base from V and 11 bases from J; junction bases left unmatched: 20. Here the CDR3 reads CASSLGLRDRGQKPLGAFF. In nucleotides, the CDR3 is TGTGCCAGCAGCTTAGGACTCCGGGACAGGGGGCAAAAACCCCTCGGCGCTTTCTTT.

This chain's CDR3 is CASISGRQETQYF. The CDR3 coding sequence is TGTGCCAGCATCTCTGGGCGCCAAGAGACCCAGTACTTC. The chain couples TRBV28 to TRBJ2-5; D remains ambiguous. The CDR3 has 13 amino acids. CDR1 and CDR2 from the germline V gene are MDHEN and SYDVKM. Trimming cost V 7 bases and J 1 base, with 10 bases left between them.

This chain uses TRBV7-2 with TRBJ2-4; TRBD1 is a possible D gene (5 bases). Germline values: CDR1 SGHTA, CDR2 FQGNSA. The CDR3 spans 15 residues. Trimming took 0 bases from V and 2 from J, leaving 8 bases between them. CDR3 protein: CASSLAAGTKNIQYF. CDR3 nucleotides: TGTGCCAGCAGCTTAGCGGCAGGGACCAAAAACATTCAGTACTTC.

Remarks on this clone: The same CDR3 is also encoded by other DNA sequences in this sample. The gene calls are TRBV27 and TRBJ2-7, with 8 nucleotides matching TRBD2. V trimming: 5 bases; J trimming: 4 bases; junction bases outside the gene matches: 7. The CDR3 runs to 14 residues. Germline V gene data show CDR1 as MNHEY and CDR2 as SMNVEV (reference sequence). CDR3 protein: CASSPGLAVYEQYF. The CDR3, as DNA: TGTGCCAGCAGTCCAGGACTAGCAGTATACGAGCAGTACTTC.

V and J are TRBV5-1 and TRBJ2-1, with a tentative D call TRBD2 (5 bases). Germline V gene sequence: CDR1 SGHRS, CDR2 YFSETQ. V was shortened by 2 bases and J by 4 bases, with 16 bases between the two germline ends. This CDR3 spans 16 amino acids. This chain's CDR3 is CASSFGLAGPYNEQFF. CDR3 in DNA: TGCGCCAGCAGCTTTGGGTTGGCGGGCCCATACAATGAGCAGTTCTTC.

The chain has TRBV25-1 and TRBJ2-1, with TRBD2 matching 11 bases. The germline V gene has CDR1 MGHDK and CDR2 SYGVNS. The CDR3 has 15 amino acids. V lost 2 bases to trimming and J lost 9 bases; unmatched junction nucleotides: 6. CDR3: CASSETSGSSGEQFF. As DNA, the CDR3 is TGTGCCAGCAGTGAAACTAGCGGGAGTAGCGGTGAGCAGTTCTTC.

The chain joins TRBV4-1 to TRBJ2-1, with 15 positions matching TRBD2. This CDR3 has 18 amino acids. CDR1 MGHRA and CDR2 YSYEKL come from the germline V gene. Germline trimming cut 0 bases from V and 7 bases from J; bases unmatched to any gene: 7. This chain's CDR3 is CASSQDSGLAGGPNEQFF. CDR3 in DNA: TGCGCCAGCAGCCAAGATTCGGGACTAGCGGGAGGCCCTAATGAGCAGTTCTTC.

The rearrangement uses TRBV7-2 and TRBJ2-5, with D possibly matching TRBD1 (5 bases). This CDR3 spans 14 amino acids. Trimming stripped 0 bases from V and 4 bases from J, with 9 bases between. CDR1 is SGHTA and CDR2 is FQGNSA in the germline V gene. CDR3 region: CASSLAAGSETQYF. The CDR3 DNA reads as TGTGCCAGCAGCTTAGCGGCAGGGTCAGAGACCCAGTACTTC. The whole variable domain, remainder taken from reference TRBV7-2 and TRBJ2-5, is GAGVSQSPSNKVTEKGKDVELRCDPISGHTALYWYRQSLGQGLEFLIYFQGNSAPDKSGLPSDRFSAERTGGSVSTLTIQRTQQEDSAVYLCASSLAAGSETQYFGPGTRLLVL.

This rearrangement joins TRBV7-2 to TRBJ2-1; D uncertain. Germline V lookup: CDR1 SGHTA, CDR2 FQGNSA. V lost 2 bases and J 5 bases, leaving 10 bases between the germline ends. The CDR3 is made up of 14 amino acids. Here the CDR3 DNA reads TGTGCCAGCAGCTTATGGGCCATCAACAATGAGCAGTTCTTC. Translating gives CASSLWAINNEQFF.

CDR3 bases: TGTGCCAGCAGCACCGGGGTACGGAATGAGCAGTTCTTC. This gives the protein CASSTGVRNEQFF. The chain couples TRBV11-2 to TRBJ2-1; D is perhaps TRBD2 (5 bases). The CDR3 spans 13 residues. Germline V gene sequence: CDR1 SGHAT, CDR2 FQNNGV. The germline V and J ends were trimmed by 5 bases and 7 bases, with 12 bases remaining between them.

This chain connects TRBV28 to TRBJ2-7; 7 bases agree with TRBD2. The CDR3 extends over 14 amino acids. Unmatched junction bases numbered 9, after V lost 3 bases and J lost 7 bases. CDR1 and CDR2 from the germline V gene are MDHEN and SYDVKM. CDR3 sequence (DNA): TGTGCCAGCAGTTTGGGGGGGGAAGCTAGGGAGCAGTACTTC. It is translated as CASSLGGEAREQYF.

V usage is TRBV3-1 (or the pseudogene TRBV3-2) and J usage is TRBJ2-1, with D hard to call. The germline V and J ends were trimmed by 3 bases and 5 bases, with 11 bases remaining between them. Germline V gene sequence: CDR1 LGHDT, CDR2 YNNKEL (reference sequence). The CDR3 length is 14 residues. The CDR3 spells CASSQTGFHNEQFF. The CDR3 DNA follows: TGTGCCAGCAGCCAGACCGGGTTCCACAATGAGCAGTTCTTC.

This sequence joins TRBV2 and TRBJ1-2; 7 bases are a match to TRBD1. Trimming cost V 6 bases and J 0 bases; bases outside gene matches: 10. Germline lookup yields CDR1 SNHLY and CDR2 FYNNEI. This CDR3 contains 16 residues. The chain's CDR3 is CASRNAGGGSNYGYTF. The DNA of the CDR3 is TGTGCCAGCAGAAATGCAGGGGGAGGCTCTAACTATGGCTACACCTTC. Looking up the rest from reference TRBV2 and TRBJ1-2 gives the full variable domain: EPEVTQTPSHQVTQMGQEVILRCVPISNHLYFYWYRQILGQKVEFLVSFYNNEISEKSEIFDDQFSVERPDGSNFTLKIRSTKLEDSAMYFCASRNAGGGSNYGYTFGSGTRLTVV.

V gene TRBV28 combines with J gene TRBJ2-7, with TRBD2 matching 12 bases. Trimming removed 5 bases from V and 0 bases from J; junction bases left unmatched: 5. This CDR3 has 16 amino acids. Germline-derived CDR1 and CDR2 are MDHEN and SYDVKM. The CDR3 nucleotides read TGTGCCAGCAGTAAGGCTAGCGGGAGGGTCTCCTACGAGCAGTACTTC. It encodes CASSKASGRVSYEQYF.

In this sample, this clone turned up a few times. The V and J genes are TRBV10-3 and TRBJ2-1; 16 positions agree with TRBD2. The germline V gene encodes CDR1 ENHRY and CDR2 SYGVKD. The CDR3 is made up of 16 amino acids. With V trimmed by 6 bases and J by 6 bases, 5 bases remained unmatched. The CDR3 is CAIRDGTSGRANEQFF. The CDR3 DNA sequence: TGTGCCATCAGGGACGGGACTAGCGGGAGGGCCAATGAGCAGTTCTTC.

V gene TRBV7-2 combines with J gene TRBJ2-1; possibly TRBD1 for D (6 bases). The CDR3 is 17 residues long. V gave up 0 bases and J gave up 2 bases, with 14 bases separating them. Germline V CDR1 and CDR2: SGHTA, FQGNSA. CDR3 sequence: CASSLALVGGAYNEQFF. CDR3 DNA sequence: TGTGCCAGCAGCTTAGCGCTGGTAGGGGGTGCCTACAATGAGCAGTTCTTC.

The V gene is TRBV7-9, the J gene TRBJ1-4; 7 positions agree with TRBD1. The CDR3 is 13 amino acids. CDR1 is SEHNR, CDR2 FQNEAQ, per germline (reference sequence). Trimming took 5 bases from V and 5 from J; bases not matched to a gene: 2. The DNA of the CDR3 is TGTGCCAGCAGCCGGGGACAGAATGAAAAACTGTTTTTT. This gives the protein CASSRGQNEKLFF.

The V call is TRBV5-6, the J call TRBJ1-1, with a weak D call TRBD1 (5 bases). Germline lookup yields CDR1 SGHDT and CDR2 YYEEEE. The CDR3 extends over 15 amino acids. V lost 3 bases, J lost 4 bases, and 16 bases lay in between. The chain's CDR3 is CASSSTPGLGTEAFF. DNA for the CDR3: TGTGCCAGCAGCTCGACGCCGGGACTGGGCACTGAAGCTTTCTTT.

DNA of the CDR3: TGTGCCACCAGCAGAGACCCCGGACTAGTCTACGAGCAGTACTTC. As protein: CATSRDPGLVYEQYF. The rearrangement joins TRBV15 to TRBJ2-7; TRBD2 aligns across 7 bases. After removal of 0 bases from V and 3 bases from J, the junction contained 5 bases not matched to a gene. This CDR3 has 15 amino acids. CDR1 and CDR2 (germline): LNHNV, YYDKDF (reference sequence). Combining the CDR3 with reference TRBV15 and TRBJ2-7 gives the whole variable domain DAMVIQNPRYQVTQFGKPVTLSCSQTLNHNVMYWYQQKSSQAPKLLFHYYDKDFNNEADTPDNFQSRRPNTSFCFLDIRSPGLGDTAMYLCATSRDPGLVYEQYFGPGTRLTVT.

This sequence joins TRBV4-2 and TRBJ2-2; maybe TRBD2 (6 bases). CDR3 length: 16 residues. The germline V and J ends were trimmed by 0 bases and 7 bases, with 15 bases remaining between them. CDR1 LGHNA and CDR2 YNFKEQ come from the germline V gene. The CDR3 region has the DNA TGTGCCAGCAGCCAAGACTTCACCGCCGGGGGCGGGGAGCTGTTTTTT. Amino acids: CASSQDFTAGGGELFF.

This chain connects TRBV28 to TRBJ1-1; D ambiguous. This CDR3 has 14 amino acids. Trimming left V 0 bases short and J 3 bases short, with 8 bases between. Germline CDR1 MDHEN, CDR2 SYDVKM. The CDR3 DNA follows: TGTGCCAGCAGTTTATGGGTCCGGGACACTGAAGCTTTCTTT. Its protein is CASSLWVRDTEAFF.

This clone was picked up a small number of times. The chain is built from TRBV12-3 or TRBV12-4 and TRBJ1-3; D gene unclear. The length of the CDR3 is 12 residues. V was cut by 8 bases and J by 2 bases, with 7 bases left in between. As DNA, the CDR3 is TGTGCCAGCGGGAGGGCTGGAAACACCATATATTTT. As protein: CASGRAGNTIYF.

This chain joins TRBV30 and TRBJ1-6, with 9 bases lining up with TRBD1. The CDR3 loop spans 15 amino acids. Germline values: CDR1 GTSNPN, CDR2 SVGIG (reference sequence). V dropped 1 base and J dropped 7; count of bases not matched to a gene: 5. The CDR3 DNA reads as TGTGCCTGGAGTGGATACAGGGGGCAGAATTCACCCCTCCACTTT. This codes for CAWSGYRGQNSPLHF.

This chain connects TRBV2 to TRBJ1-1; tentative D call: TRBD1 (6 bases). V was trimmed by 6 bases and J by 4 bases, leaving 21 bases between them. CDR1 and CDR2 from the germline V gene are SNHLY and FYNNEI. The CDR3 has 16 residues. The CDR3 sequence is CASRRGRREGGTEAFF. Written as DNA, the CDR3 is TGTGCCAGCAGGAGGGGTCGAAGGGAGGGGGGCACTGAAGCTTTCTTT. Using reference TRBV2 and TRBJ1-1 for the parts outside the CDR3, the full variable domain is EPEVTQTPSHQVTQMGQEVILRCVPISNHLYFYWYRQILGQKVEFLVSFYNNEISEKSEIFDDQFSVERPDGSNFTLKIRSTKLEDSAMYFCASRRGRREGGTEAFFGQGTRLTVV.

The chain links TRBV4-1 to TRBJ1-5; D may be TRBD1 (5 bases). The CDR3 consists of 15 residues. CDR1 and CDR2 (germline): MGHRA, YSYEKL. V was shortened by 1 base and J by 1 base, with 8 bases between the two germline ends. The CDR3 bases are TGCGCCAGCAGCCAAGGACAGACAAGCAATCAGCCCCAGCATTTT. This gives the protein CASSQGQTSNQPQHF.

The chain couples TRBV4-1 to TRBJ1-1; 8 nucleotides align to TRBD1. The CDR3 contains 17 residues. Per the germline V gene, CDR1 is MGHRA and CDR2 is YSYEKL. V shed 3 bases and J 0 bases; nucleotides not matched to a gene: 9. Here the CDR3 reads CASSQLGAGGLNTEAFF. DNA for the CDR3: TGCGCCAGCAGCCAGCTAGGGGCAGGGGGCTTGAACACTGAAGCTTTCTTT.